The rows below give T cell receptor beta chains drawn from one sample of a study of blood T cell repertoires in COVID-19. Profiling relied on immunoSEQ multiplex PCR, and the TCRdb table lists in-frame clones only, not all of them. The sample holds 84,000 or so clones, roughly four fifths seen once. Specimen: peripheral blood. The source is a woman of 80 years or more with acute or convalescent COVID-19. CDR3s include the opening cysteine and the closing phenylalanine or tryptophan. The order of the fields is clone size, V gene, J gene, D gene, CDR3 DNA, CDR3 protein. D genes are given only for firm matches. The size field is filled for only some rows; it gives once, few, many or a size class.

>.|TRBV12-5|TRBJ2-3|TRBD2
TGTGCTAGTGGGCCGGGACTAGCGGGGGGCACAGATACGCAGTATTTT
CASGPGLAGGTDTQYF
>.|TRBV10-3|TRBJ1-6|.
TGTGCCATCAGTGAGGGGCCCCCGGCCGATTCACCCCTCCACTTT
CAISEGPPADSPLHF
>.|TRBV7-9|TRBJ2-7|TRBD1
TGTGCCAGCACCCCTAGTCCACAGGGGCTTAAACTCTACGAGCAGTACTTC
CASTPSPQGLKLYEQYF
>.|TRBV5-1|TRBJ1-2|.
TGCGCCAGCAGCCCAGGCCCGGACAGACACTATGGCTACACCTTC
CASSPGPDRHYGYTF
>.|TRBV5-8|TRBJ1-2|.
TGTGCCAGCAGCTTGCCGGGTGGCTACACCTTC
CASSLPGGYTF
>.|TRBV2|TRBJ1-5|TRBD1
TGTGCCAGCAGGCCAGACGACAGGGGTGGCAATCAGCCCCAGCATTTT
CASRPDDRGGNQPQHF
>.|TRBV5-1|TRBJ2-7|TRBD1
TGCGCCAGCAGCGTTTCCGGGACAGAGTTATACGAGCAGTACTTC
CASSVSGTELYEQYF
>once|TRBV28|TRBJ1-2|.
TGTGCCAGCAGTCCAGGGGTCTATGGCTACACCTTC
CASSPGVYGYTF
>.|TRBV28|TRBJ2-5|TRBD2
TGTGCCAGCTGGACTAGCGCTACTCAAGAGACCCAGTACTTC
CASWTSATQETQYF
>.|TRBV6-4|TRBJ1-2|TRBD1
TGTGCCAGCAGTCCTACGGGACAGGGGAACTATGGCTACACCTTC
CASSPTGQGNYGYTF
>.|TRBV28|TRBJ1-2|.
TGTGCCAGCAGTTTAGGAGTTTCCAACTATGGCTACACCTTC
CASSLGVSNYGYTF
>.|TRBV5-1|TRBJ2-7|TRBD1
TGCGCCAGCAGCACAAAGGACAGGGTGAACGAGCAGTACTTC
CASSTKDRVNEQYF
>few|TRBV4-2|TRBJ2-1|.
TGTGCCAGCAGCCAAGCTAGCTCCTACAATGAGCAGTTCTTC
CASSQASSYNEQFF
>.|TRBV6-5|TRBJ2-3|.
TGTGCCAGCAGTTCCCAGCGGGGCACAGATACGCAGTATTTT
CASSSQRGTDTQYF
>few|TRBV10-1|TRBJ2-2|TRBD1
TGCGCCAGCAGTACGGGACAGGGAGGGACCGGGGAGCTGTTTTTT
CASSTGQGGTGELFF
>.|TRBV5-4|TRBJ2-5|.
TGTGCCAGCAGCGGCGGGACCCTCCAAGAGACCCAGTACTTC
CASSGGTLQETQYF
>.|TRBV28|TRBJ1-5|.
TGTGCCAGCAGTTTCGGGGCGCGGGGGGAAGGTCAGCCCCAGCATTTT
CASSFGARGEGQPQHF
>.|TRBV5-1|TRBJ2-1|TRBD2
TGCGCCAGCAGCCTGGGACTAGACGTCGATGAGCAGTTCTTC
CASSLGLDVDEQFF
>.|TRBV7-9|TRBJ2-5|.
TGTGCCAGCAGCGTGAATTCAGGGTCGGCGGAGACCCAGTACTTC
CASSVNSGSAETQYF
>.|TRBV28|TRBJ2-2|TRBD1
TGTGCCAGCAGGACCGACAGGGTCGGGGAGCTGTTTTTT
CASRTDRVGELFF
>.|TRBV27|TRBJ2-5|TRBD2
TGTGCCAGCAGTCGGGGGGGAGAGACCCAGTACTTC
CASSRGGETQYF
>.|TRBV10-3|TRBJ2-6|.
TGTGCCATCAGTGAGTCGGCGGCGGGGTCTGGGGCCAACGTCCTGACTTTC
CAISESAAGSGANVLTF
>.|TRBV28|TRBJ1-5|.
TGTGCCAGCAGCAACCAACAGGGTCTGAGCAATCAGCCCCAGCATTTT
CASSNQQGLSNQPQHF
>.|TRBV6-1|TRBJ1-1|.
TGTGCCAGCAGTGAAGAGTGGGGCCTGAACACTGAAGCTTTCTTT
CASSEEWGLNTEAFF
>few|TRBV5-1|TRBJ1-4|.
TGCGCCAGCAGCTTGGACAGGGCTGTTGAAAAACTGTTTTTT
CASSLDRAVEKLFF
>once|TRBV5-6|TRBJ1-1|.
TGTGCCAGCAGCCCACCGACAGGAAGGAACACTGAAGCTTTCTTT
CASSPPTGRNTEAFF
>.|TRBV3-1/TRBV3-2|TRBJ2-7|TRBD1
TGTGCCAGCAGCCAGTCGGGGACAGGCCCCTACGAGCAGTACTTC
CASSQSGTGPYEQYF
>.|TRBV11-2|TRBJ2-5|.
TGTGCCAGCACCCTAGGGGGAGTGGGGACCCAGTACTTC
CASTLGGVGTQYF
>few|TRBV6-1|TRBJ1-5|.
TGTGCCAGCAGTGAGCCGGCCCTAGGGCCCCAGCATTTT
CASSEPALGPQHF
>.|TRBV15|TRBJ2-7|.
TGTGCCACCAGCAGATCACAGGGTCTTGAAGCCTACGAGCAGTACTTC
CATSRSQGLEAYEQYF
>.|TRBV11-2|TRBJ2-1|TRBD2
TGTGCCAGCAGCTTCGGGACTAGCGGGGGGCCGAAGCAGTTCTTC
CASSFGTSGGPKQFF
>.|TRBV28|TRBJ2-2|.
TGTGCCAGCAGTTTATCCCCCCGTACGAACACCGGGGAGCTGTTTTTT
CASSLSPRTNTGELFF
>few|TRBV18|TRBJ1-4|.
TGTGCCAGCTCACCACTGGCGGCGCAGAATGAAAAACTGTTTTTT
CASSPLAAQNEKLFF
>.|TRBV7-9|TRBJ1-2|TRBD1
TGTGCCAGCAGCTCTACAGGGGGCTCGGATGGCTACACCTTC
CASSSTGGSDGYTF
>.|TRBV11-2|TRBJ1-2|.
TGTGCCAGCACCCCCGGGAGGGATATTAACTATGGCTACACCTTC
CASTPGRDINYGYTF
>.|TRBV5-6|TRBJ2-3|TRBD2
TGTGCCAGCAGCCCTAGCGGGGTCGCTGGAGATACGCAGTATTTT
CASSPSGVAGDTQYF
>.|TRBV25-1|TRBJ2-1|.
TGTGCCAGCAGTGAATATAGGGACAAATTCTTC
CASSEYRDKFF
>few|TRBV10-3|TRBJ2-7|TRBD2
TGTGCCAGCGGAGGCGGGAGGGCCCCCGAGCAGTACTTC
CASGGGRAPEQYF
>.|TRBV5-1|TRBJ1-2|.
TGCGCCAGCAGCTTATGGACAGCATATGGCTACACCTTC
CASSLWTAYGYTF
>.|TRBV2|TRBJ1-2|.
TGTGCCAGCAGTCTTCTTTTTGAGAGCTATGGCTACACCTTC
CASSLLFESYGYTF
>.|TRBV28|TRBJ2-7|.
TGTGCCAGCAGCACCCTCAGCTCCTACGAGCAGTACTTC
CASSTLSSYEQYF